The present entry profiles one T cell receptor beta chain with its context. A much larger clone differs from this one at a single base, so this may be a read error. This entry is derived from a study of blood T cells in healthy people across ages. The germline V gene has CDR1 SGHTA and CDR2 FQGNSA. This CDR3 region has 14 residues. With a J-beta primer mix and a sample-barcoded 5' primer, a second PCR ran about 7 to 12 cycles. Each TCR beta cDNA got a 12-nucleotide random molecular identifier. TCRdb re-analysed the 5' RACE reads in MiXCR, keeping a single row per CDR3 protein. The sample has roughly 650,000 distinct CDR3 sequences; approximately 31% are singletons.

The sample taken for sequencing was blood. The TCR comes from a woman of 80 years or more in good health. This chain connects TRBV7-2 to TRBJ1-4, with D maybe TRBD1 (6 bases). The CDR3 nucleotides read TGTGCCAGCAGCTTGGGGGCAACTAATGAAAAACGGTTTTTT. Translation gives CASSLGATNEKRFF.